This record covers a single T cell receptor (beta chain). Produced via immunoSEQ multiplex PCR; TCRdb's table is partial and in-frame only. The repertoire holds about 130,000 clones, over 75% seen once, with roughly 6.2% in the top ten. Time point: blood 2 weeks post-SBRT. The sample's treatment: 15 Gy SBRT to primary tumor, nephrectomy 4 weeks later. The sample originates from a study of radiation and T cells in renal cell carcinoma. Germline V gene sequence: CDR1 SGHRS, CDR2 YFSETQ. This CDR3 region has 13 residues. Trimming pared 0 bases from V and 8 bases from J, leaving 11 bases between. This sequence originates from a man aged 50 to 59 with renal cell carcinoma. The source material was blood, sampled from a patient whose treatment included radiotherapy and nephrectomy. J is TRBJ2-5 and V is TRBV5-1; the D gene is possibly TRBD2 (6 bases). The DNA for the CDR3 is TGCGCCAGCAGCTTGGGCCAGGGAGGCACCCAGTACTTC. Translation gives CASSLGQGGTQYF.